This T cell receptor (beta chain) originates from a study of CD8 T cells in ankylosing spondylitis. For TCR beta, libraries came from quantitative 5'-RACE with molecular barcodes. In TCRdb, the 5' RACE reads were re-called with MiXCR into one record per CDR3 protein. The repertoire includes approximately 350,000 distinct CDR3 sequences, 20% to 25% of them detected once, and less than 15% sits in the top ten. Study conclusions and caveats: Roughly eight highly homologous variants made up a TCR beta motif that seemed to typify ankylosing spondylitis blood.

As to this clonotype: Its specificity is not known.

Germline V gives CDR1 GTSNPN, CDR2 SVGIG (reference sequence). Trimming stripped 5 bases from V and 0 bases from J, with 13 bases between. The CDR3 is made up of 14 amino acids. The origin of this receptor is a male donor with ankylosing spondylitis or in good health (not recorded which). The V and J genes are TRBV30 and TRBJ1-2, with D maybe TRBD1 (6 bases). The specimen sequenced was blood, either unsorted or a sorted T cell fraction (not recorded which). CDR3 protein: CAWGLPGANYGYTF. In nucleotides, the CDR3 is TGTGCCTGGGGCCTCCCAGGGGCTAACTATGGCTACACCTTC.